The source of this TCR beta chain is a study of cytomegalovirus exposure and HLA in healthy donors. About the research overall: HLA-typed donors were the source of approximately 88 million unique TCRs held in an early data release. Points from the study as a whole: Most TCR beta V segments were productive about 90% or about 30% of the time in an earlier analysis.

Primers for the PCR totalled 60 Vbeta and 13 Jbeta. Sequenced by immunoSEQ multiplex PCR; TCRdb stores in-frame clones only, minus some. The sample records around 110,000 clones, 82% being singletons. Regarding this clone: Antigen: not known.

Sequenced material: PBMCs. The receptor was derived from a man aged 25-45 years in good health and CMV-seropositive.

The CDR3 sequence: CASSPLERGELFF. As DNA, the CDR3 is TGTGCCAGCAGTCCTCTGGAGCGGGGCGAGCTGTTTTTT. V gene TRBV2 combines with J gene TRBJ2-2; 7 positions match TRBD2. The germline V gene encodes CDR1 SNHLY and CDR2 FYNNEI. J was trimmed by 11 bases and V by 5 bases; bases with no gene match: 8. CDR3 size: 13 residues.